This entry lists 32 T cell receptor beta chains sequenced from one sample in a study of shared clonotypes between healthy human individuals. Only in-frame clones appear in the TCRdb table, and some are missing; sequencing was by immunoSEQ multiplex PCR. This sample has fewer than 700,000 clones, with roughly 79% found just once. Sequenced material: PBMCs. The origin of the receptors is a middle-aged woman in good health. Some clones in this sample may be carry-over from other donors' samples.

This chain joins TRBV18 and TRBJ1-5; D is uncertain. Germline CDR1 reads KGHSH; CDR2 reads LQKENI. This CDR3 comprises 16 residues. Between the trimmed V and J ends, which lost 1 base and 2 bases, there was a span of 12 bases. DNA for the CDR3: TGTGCCAGCTCACCACGGGGAATGTTAGGCAATCAGCCCCAGCATTTT. Translation: CASSPRGMLGNQPQHF.

J is TRBJ1-6 and V is TRBV28; maybe TRBD1 (6 bases). Germline V gene sequence: CDR1 MDHEN, CDR2 SYDVKM. The CDR3 loop spans 18 amino acids. V was shortened by 5 bases and J by 4 bases, with 21 bases between the two germline ends. The CDR3: CASSPGGGQKLYNSPLHF. The DNA of the CDR3 is TGTGCCAGCAGTCCGGGTGGGGGCCAAAAGCTTTATAATTCACCCCTCCACTTT.

The chain combines TRBV28 with TRBJ1-4, with no clear D. The V gene lost 2 bases and the J gene lost 8 bases, with 3 bases spanning the gap. The V gene's germline CDR1 is MDHEN and CDR2 SYDVKM. The length of the CDR3 is 11 residues. CDR3: CASSLREKLFF. CDR3 bases: TGTGCCAGCAGTTTACGGGAAAAACTGTTTTTT. Complete variable domain (other parts from reference TRBV28 and TRBJ1-4): DVKVTQSSRYLVKRTGEKVFLECVQDMDHENMFWYRQDPGLGLRLIYFSYDVKMKEKGDIPEGYSVSREKKERFSLILESASTNQTSMYLCASSLREKLFFGSGTQLSVL.

The V call is TRBV28, the J call TRBJ2-3; 9 nucleotides align to TRBD2. Germline values: CDR1 MDHEN, CDR2 SYDVKM. J lost 1 base, V lost 5 bases, and 7 bases had no gene match. This CDR3 has 16 residues. Written as DNA, the CDR3 is TGTGCCAGCAGTCTCACTCGACTAGCGGGCACAGATACGCAGTATTTT. This sequence encodes CASSLTRLAGTDTQYF.

The genes are TRBV27 and TRBJ1-3; D uncertain. V was clipped by 4 bases and J by 0 bases, with 4 bases between them. Germline assignment: CDR1 MNHEY and CDR2 SMNVEV (reference sequence). The CDR3 is 13 amino acids. In DNA form, the CDR3 reads TGTGCCAGCAGTTATAACTCTGGAAACACCATATATTTT. Translation gives CASSYNSGNTIYF.

The chain has TRBV5-1 and TRBJ1-6, with D possibly being TRBD1 (6 bases). The CDR3 length is 15 residues. Between the trimmed V and J ends, which lost 0 bases and 9 bases, there was a span of 13 bases. Germline CDR1 and CDR2: SGHRS and YFSETQ. The CDR3 reads CASSLAGGLVSPLHF. In DNA form, the CDR3 reads TGCGCCAGCAGCTTGGCTGGGGGCTTGGTTTCACCCCTCCACTTT.

The chain is built from TRBV1 and TRBJ2-7; the DNA was not used to check the table's D call, TRBD2. TRBV1 is designated a pseudogene. This CDR3 is 18 amino acids long. CDR3 amino acids: CTSSQDLVTSASSYEQCF. The CDR3 region has the DNA TGCACCAGCAGCCAAGATCTTGTGACTAGCGCGAGCTCCTACGAGCAGTGCTTC.

CDR3 in DNA: TGTGCCAGCAGTTCGCTAGGTGGGGCGCGGGAGAGGGCAGAGACCCAGTACTTC. The encoded protein is CASSSLGGARERAETQYF. V and J are TRBV27 and TRBJ2-5; 7 positions agree with TRBD2. Germline V CDR1 and CDR2: MNHEY, SMNVEV (reference sequence). The CDR3 spans 18 residues. V was clipped by 4 bases and J by 4 bases; unmatched bases: 18.

About this clone: The junction departs from germline at one end; a sequencing error may be responsible. The chain has TRBV7-7 and TRBJ2-5; the D is unclear. Germline lookup yields CDR1 SSHAT and CDR2 FNYEAQ (reference sequence). This CDR3 region has 14 residues. The CDR3 nucleotides read TGTGCTAGCAGCTTGTCTGGTATCCAAGAGACCCAGTACTTC. Translating gives CASSLSGIQETQYF.

This clone was observed a single time. The chain employs TRBV4-1 and TRBJ2-7, with TRBD2 matching over 8 bases. The germline V gene encodes CDR1 MGHRA and CDR2 YSYEKL. The CDR3 runs 14 residues. After removal of 8 bases from V and 1 base from J, the junction contained 7 bases not matched to a gene. The CDR3 DNA follows: TGCGCCAGCCCACTTAGCGGGAAGTCCTACGAGCAGTACTTC. Translating gives CASPLSGKSYEQYF.

The table lists this clone with a few counts. The rearrangement uses TRBV5-8 and TRBJ2-1; D is undetermined. Deletions cut 4 bases from V and 2 bases from J, with 13 bases between. The CDR3 contains 15 residues. Germline-derived CDR1 and CDR2 are SGHTS and YDEGEE. This chain's CDR3 is CASSIDNPTYNEQFF. The CDR3 bases are TGTGCCAGCAGCATAGACAATCCAACCTACAATGAGCAGTTCTTC.

This clone was counted between two and nine times. The CDR3 DNA sequence: TGCGCCAGCAGCTTGGGTGGGACAGGGTTCGGCTACACCTTC. Its protein is CASSLGGTGFGYTF. The J gene is TRBJ1-2, the V gene TRBV5-1, with TRBD1 matching 9 bases. V trimming: 0 bases; J trimming: 8 bases; junction bases outside the gene matches: 5. Germline V lookup: CDR1 SGHRS, CDR2 YFSETQ. CDR3 length: 14 amino acids.

The V call is TRBV7-9, the J call TRBJ2-7; D gene unclear. The V gene lost 5 bases and the J gene lost 6 bases, with 11 bases spanning the gap. Germline CDR1 SEHNR, CDR2 FQNEAQ (reference sequence). The CDR3 sequence is 12 residues long. The CDR3 sequence is CASSPPWFEQYF. CDR3 nucleotides: TGTGCCAGCAGCCCCCCTTGGTTCGAGCAGTACTTC.

V gene TRBV28 combines with J gene TRBJ1-2; D is undetermined. Germline CDR1 reads MDHEN; CDR2 reads SYDVKM. The CDR3 runs to 12 residues. Trimming pared 3 bases from V and 7 bases from J, leaving 9 bases between. CDR3 DNA sequence: TGTGCCAGCAGTTTTGGCGGCTCTGGCTACACCTTC. Translated: CASSFGGSGYTF.

This clone came up a few times. The CDR3 sequence: CASRRRPGTPTGELFF. In DNA, the CDR3 is TGTGCCAGCAGGCGCCGACCGGGAACACCCACCGGGGAGCTGTTTTTT. V usage is TRBV5-8 and J usage is TRBJ2-2; D perhaps matches TRBD2 (5 bases). The ends were cut back, 5 bases at V and 4 bases at J, with 18 bases in the middle. The CDR3 has 16 amino acids. Looked up from germline, CDR1 is SGHTS and CDR2 is YDEGEE.

The table lists this clone with a few counts. The rearrangement uses TRBV5-4 and TRBJ1-1; 7 bases agree with TRBD1. Germline assignment: CDR1 SGHNT and CDR2 YYREEE (reference sequence). The CDR3 extends over 14 amino acids. Trimming removed 4 bases from V and 0 bases from J; junction bases left unmatched: 3. CDR3 sequence (DNA): TGTGCCAGCAGCGGGGACAGAATGAACACTGAAGCTTTCTTT. Protein: CASSGDRMNTEAFF.

This clone showed up just a few times. CDR3 in amino acids: CASSPLIAGGRYNEQFF. The CDR3 DNA follows: TGTGCCAGCTCACCCCTCATAGCGGGAGGGAGGTACAATGAGCAGTTCTTC. This chain joins TRBV18 and TRBJ2-1; the match to TRBD2 covers 11 bases. This CDR3 is built from 17 residues. Germline trimming cut 3 bases from V and 4 bases from J; bases unmatched to any gene: 8. Germline V gene lookup returns CDR1 KGHSH and CDR2 LQKENI.

The chain has TRBV5-1 and TRBJ1-3; 8 positions match TRBD1. CDR1 is SGHRS, CDR2 YFSETQ, per germline. J was trimmed by 8 bases and V by 4 bases; bases with no gene match: 5. The CDR3 runs to 13 residues. The CDR3 here is CASSRTGSDTIYF. The CDR3 nucleotides read TGCGCCAGCAGCAGGACAGGGTCGGACACCATATATTTT.

The chain is built from TRBV25-1 and TRBJ2-4, with D perhaps matching TRBD2 (5 bases). V lost 8 bases and J lost 10, with 15 bases in between. In germline, CDR1 is MGHDK, CDR2 SYGVNS. The length of the CDR3 is 12 residues. This chain's CDR3 is CASSRARGIQYF. The CDR3 DNA reads as TGTGCCAGCTCTCGTGCCCGGGGAATTCAGTACTTC.

The chain has TRBV2 and TRBJ1-2; D call uncertain. Deletions cut 5 bases from V and 5 bases from J, with 15 bases between. The CDR3 runs to 14 residues. The V gene's germline CDR1 is SNHLY and CDR2 FYNNEI. The CDR3 reads CASSPSSPAYGYTF. The CDR3 DNA sequence: TGTGCCAGCAGTCCCAGCAGTCCAGCGTATGGCTACACCTTC.

The CDR3 DNA follows: TGTGCCAGCAGCCCCTCCCTTCGGACAGGGGGCTCTGGGGCCAACGTCCTGACTTTC. Protein sequence: CASSPSLRTGGSGANVLTF. This chain connects TRBV28 to TRBJ2-6; 10 bases line up with TRBD1. V was clipped by 6 bases and J by 0 bases; unmatched bases: 11. Germline V gene sequence: CDR1 MDHEN, CDR2 SYDVKM. The CDR3 is 19 residues long.

This sequence joins TRBV5-1 and TRBJ2-7; D may be TRBD1 (8 bases). CDR3 length: 15 residues. Germline loops: CDR1 SGHRS, CDR2 YFSETQ. Trimming took off 4 bases at V and 6 bases at J, with 20 bases between the two ends. For the CDR3, the DNA is TGCGCCAGCAGCACCGGACAGGGAGGGGTCGGCGAGCAGTACTTC. Translation gives CASSTGQGGVGEQYF.

The J gene is TRBJ2-5, the V gene TRBV9; a weak D match, TRBD1 (6 bases). V lost 0 bases to trimming and J lost 9 bases, with 15 bases between them. Germline V CDR1 and CDR2: SGDLS, YYNGEE. This CDR3 region has 14 residues. CDR3 loop: CASSVVGDQGPQYF. Here the CDR3 DNA reads TGTGCCAGCAGCGTAGTTGGGGACCAGGGGCCCCAGTACTTC.

This clone came up once. The chain combines TRBV6-4 with TRBJ2-7, with D tentatively TRBD2 (6 bases). CDR1 MRHNA and CDR2 SNTAGT come from the germline V gene. Trimming removed 7 bases at V and 1 base at J, with 14 bases between. CDR3 size: 14 residues. The CDR3, as DNA: TGTGCCAGCACCACGAGTAGCGGATCCTACGAGCAGTACTTC. Translating it yields CASTTSSGSYEQYF.

With regard to this clone: One junction end does not reproduce the germline sequence, and a read error may be involved. The chain uses TRBV7-7 and TRBJ2-1; 7 bases line up with TRBD2. The CDR3 is made up of 15 amino acids. Germline V gene data show CDR1 as SSHAT and CDR2 as FNYEAQ (reference sequence). CDR3 in amino acids: CASSLGLASGNEQFF. Here the CDR3 DNA reads TGTGCTAGCAGCTTAGGGCTGGCTAGCGGAAATGAGCAGTTCTTC.

This chain uses TRBV12-5 with TRBJ2-3, with 10 bases that match TRBD1. The CDR3 loop spans 16 amino acids. V was pared by 3 bases and J by 2 bases, with 5 bases of the junction left unmatched. Germline V CDR1 and CDR2: LGHNT, FRNRAP. The CDR3 protein is CASGFGGTGDTDTQYF. The CDR3 nucleotides read TGTGCTAGTGGTTTCGGCGGGACAGGGGACACAGATACGCAGTATTTT.

V gene TRBV10-3 combines with J gene TRBJ2-3, with TRBD2 matching over 7 bases. This CDR3 region has 14 residues. The V segment lost 7 bases and the J segment 4 bases; nucleotides outside the gene matches: 8. From germline, CDR1 is ENHRY and CDR2 SYGVKD. The DNA for the CDR3 is TGTGCCATCACCATGGCGGGAGCAGCAGATACGCAGTATTTT. Amino acid sequence: CAITMAGAADTQYF.

The chain couples TRBV28 to TRBJ2-1, with 7 bases aligning to TRBD2. The CDR3 length is 13 residues. In germline, CDR1 is MDHEN, CDR2 SYDVKM. Germline trimming cut 3 bases from V and 11 bases from J; bases unmatched to any gene: 7. CDR3 bases: TGTGCCAGCAGTTTCGGGACTACCCGAAAGCAGTTCTTC. This translates into CASSFGTTRKQFF.

Concerning this clone: Being one base from a much bigger clone, this may be a read error. The chain joins TRBV11-2 to TRBJ2-6; possibly TRBD2 for D (5 bases). Trimming took off 1 base at V and 12 bases at J, with 13 bases between the two ends. The CDR3 extends over 14 amino acids. Germline CDR1 and CDR2: SGHAT and FQNNGV. CDR3 loop: CASSLGQGSSVLTF. As DNA, the CDR3 is TGTGCCAGCAGCTTAGGACAAGGGAGCAGCGTCCTGACTTTC.

The V call is TRBV28, the J call TRBJ2-5; D possibly corresponds to TRBD1 (5 bases). CDR3 size: 16 residues. With 2 bases removed from V and 1 base from J, the gap between germline ends came to 14 bases. From germline, CDR1 is MDHEN and CDR2 SYDVKM. The CDR3 sequence is CASSLKGWASQETQYF. As DNA, the CDR3 is TGTGCCAGCAGTTTAAAGGGGTGGGCCAGCCAAGAGACCCAGTACTTC.

This sequence joins TRBV28 and TRBJ2-5; 11 bases fit TRBD2. There are 15 residues in the CDR3. Germline lookup yields CDR1 MDHEN and CDR2 SYDVKM. The V gene end was trimmed by 6 bases and the J gene end by 4 bases; junction bases not matched to a gene: 7. The CDR3 nucleotides are TGTGCCAGCAGCAATAGCGGGAGGGCCGTAGAGACCCAGTACTTC. It yields the protein CASSNSGRAVETQYF.

In its sample, this clone was seen once. The V and J genes are TRBV11-2 and TRBJ2-1; TRBD1 or TRBD2 may be the D gene (6 bases each). The CDR3 spans 17 residues. The germline CDR1 and CDR2 sequences are SGHAT and FQNNGV. V lost 1 base and J 5 bases, leaving 18 bases between the germline ends. The CDR3, as DNA: TGTGCCAGCAGCTTAGGGTCGCGGCAGGGGAGGCACAATGAGCAGTTCTTC. Its translation: CASSLGSRQGRHNEQFF.